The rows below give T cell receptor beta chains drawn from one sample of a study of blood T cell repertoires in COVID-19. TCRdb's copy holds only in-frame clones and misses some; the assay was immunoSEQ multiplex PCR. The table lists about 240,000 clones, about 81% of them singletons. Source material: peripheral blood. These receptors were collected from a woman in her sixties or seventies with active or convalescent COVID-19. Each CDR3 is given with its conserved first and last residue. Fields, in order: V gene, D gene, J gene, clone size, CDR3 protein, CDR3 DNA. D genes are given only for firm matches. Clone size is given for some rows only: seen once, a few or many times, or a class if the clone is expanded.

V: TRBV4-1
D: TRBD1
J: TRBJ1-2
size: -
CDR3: CASASGGAVYGYTF
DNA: TGCGCCAGCGCTTCAGGGGGCGCGGTTTATGGCTACACCTTC

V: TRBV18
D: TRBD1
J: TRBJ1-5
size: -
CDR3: CASSSGQGTQPQHF
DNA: TGTGCCAGCTCTTCGGGACAGGGGACACAGCCCCAGCATTTT

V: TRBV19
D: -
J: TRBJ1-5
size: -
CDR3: CASSIAGSNQPQHF
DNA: TGTGCCAGTAGTATAGCAGGGAGCAATCAGCCCCAGCATTTT

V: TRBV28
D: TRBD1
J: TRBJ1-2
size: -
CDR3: CASVDRARGYTF
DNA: TGTGCCAGCGTGGACAGGGCACGAGGCTACACCTTC

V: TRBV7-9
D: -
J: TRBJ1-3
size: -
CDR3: CAAGVGTTGNTIYF
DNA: TGTGCCGCGGGAGTCGGGACGACTGGAAACACCATATATTTT

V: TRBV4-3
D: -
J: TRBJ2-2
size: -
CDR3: CASSQDPSPTGELFF
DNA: TGCGCCAGCAGCCAAGATCCTAGTCCCACCGGGGAGCTGTTTTTT

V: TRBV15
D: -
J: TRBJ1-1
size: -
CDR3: CATSRPGENTEAFF
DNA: TGTGCCACCAGCAGGCCCGGGGAGAACACTGAAGCTTTCTTT

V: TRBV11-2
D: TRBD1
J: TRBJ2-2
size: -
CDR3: CASSLGQANTGELFF
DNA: TGTGCCAGCAGCCTGGGACAGGCAAACACCGGGGAGCTGTTTTTT

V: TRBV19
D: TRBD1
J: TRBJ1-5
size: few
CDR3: CASSPQGARGNQPQHF
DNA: TGTGCCAGTAGTCCCCAGGGGGCGCGGGGCAATCAGCCCCAGCATTTT

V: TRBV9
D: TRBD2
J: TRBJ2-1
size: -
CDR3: CASSAAGGETYNEQFF
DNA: TGTGCCAGCAGCGCTGCGGGGGGAGAGACTTACAATGAGCAGTTCTTC

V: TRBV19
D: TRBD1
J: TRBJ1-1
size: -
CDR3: CASTPDRGGNTEAFF
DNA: TGTGCCAGTACCCCGGACAGGGGTGGGAACACTGAAGCTTTCTTT

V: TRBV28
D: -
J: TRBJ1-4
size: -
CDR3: CASSLNEKLFF
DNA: TGTGCCAGCAGTCTTAATGAAAAACTGTTTTTT

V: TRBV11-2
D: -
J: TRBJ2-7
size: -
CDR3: CASSFERARWYEQYF
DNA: TGTGCCAGCAGCTTTGAGAGGGCGCGGTGGTACGAGCAGTACTTC

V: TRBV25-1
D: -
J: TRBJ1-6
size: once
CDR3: CASSEQGTSPLHF
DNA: TGTGCCAGCAGTGAGCAGGGCACTTCACCCCTCCACTTT

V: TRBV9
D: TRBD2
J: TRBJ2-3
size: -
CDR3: CASSAESEGLAGERDTQYF
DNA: TGTGCCAGCAGCGCCGAGTCCGAGGGACTAGCGGGGGAACGAGATACGCAGTATTTT

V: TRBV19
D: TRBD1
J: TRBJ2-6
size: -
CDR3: CASSIEGTGGPGANVLTF
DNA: TGTGCCAGTAGTATAGAGGGGACAGGGGGGCCGGGGGCCAACGTCCTGACTTTC

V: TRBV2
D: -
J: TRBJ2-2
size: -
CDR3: CASSDRGRSNTGELFF
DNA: TGTGCCAGCAGTGATCGAGGCCGGTCGAACACCGGGGAGCTGTTTTTT